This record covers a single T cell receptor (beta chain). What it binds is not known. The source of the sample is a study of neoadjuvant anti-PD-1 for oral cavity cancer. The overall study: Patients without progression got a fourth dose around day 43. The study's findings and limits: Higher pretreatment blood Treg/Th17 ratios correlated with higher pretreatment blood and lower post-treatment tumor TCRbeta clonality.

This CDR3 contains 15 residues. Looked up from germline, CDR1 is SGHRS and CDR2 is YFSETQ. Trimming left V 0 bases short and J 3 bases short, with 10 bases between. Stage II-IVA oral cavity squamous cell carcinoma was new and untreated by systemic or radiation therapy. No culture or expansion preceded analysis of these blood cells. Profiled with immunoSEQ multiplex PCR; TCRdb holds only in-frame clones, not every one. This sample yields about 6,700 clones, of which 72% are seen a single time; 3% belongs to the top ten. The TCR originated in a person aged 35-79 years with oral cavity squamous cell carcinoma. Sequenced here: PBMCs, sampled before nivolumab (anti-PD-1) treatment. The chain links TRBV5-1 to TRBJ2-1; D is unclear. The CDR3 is CASSLAGSFYNEQFF. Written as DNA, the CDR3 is TGCGCCAGCAGCTTGGCCGGCAGTTTCTACAATGAGCAGTTCTTC.